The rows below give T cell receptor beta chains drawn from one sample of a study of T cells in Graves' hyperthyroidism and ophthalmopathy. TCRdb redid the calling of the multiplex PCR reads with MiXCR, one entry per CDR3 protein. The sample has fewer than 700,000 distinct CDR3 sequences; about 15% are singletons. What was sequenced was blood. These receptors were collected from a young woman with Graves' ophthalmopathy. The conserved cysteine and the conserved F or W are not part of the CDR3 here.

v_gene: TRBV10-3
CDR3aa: AISESGTSGRRTDEQY

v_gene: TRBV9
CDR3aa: ASSVGGQGEQY

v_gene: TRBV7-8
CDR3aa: ASIPRGQTEAF

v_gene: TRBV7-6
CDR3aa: ASSLASGYLYEQY

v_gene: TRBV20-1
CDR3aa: SAELAGGGNEQF

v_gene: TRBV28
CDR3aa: ASRSTGGLPYEQY

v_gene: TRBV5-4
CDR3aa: ASSRRDSYNEQF

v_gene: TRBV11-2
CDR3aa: ASSLTIRGGRTDTQY

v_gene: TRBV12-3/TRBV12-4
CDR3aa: ASSLPSGGDDTQY

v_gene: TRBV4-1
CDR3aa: ASSQGDRGTGELF

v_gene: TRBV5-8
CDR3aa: ASSLPAGGPREQF

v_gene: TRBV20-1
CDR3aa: SARQGGQETQY

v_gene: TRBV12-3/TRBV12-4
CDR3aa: ASRETGVRTEAF

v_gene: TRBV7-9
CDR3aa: ASSAPGTGVGYT

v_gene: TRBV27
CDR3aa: ASSSLAKNIQY

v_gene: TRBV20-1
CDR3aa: SAQTGVSYEQY

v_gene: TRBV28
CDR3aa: ASSSDFYEQY

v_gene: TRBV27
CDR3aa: ASSLYSTLAASSYNEQF

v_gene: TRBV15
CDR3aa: ATSRVAGEALQETQY

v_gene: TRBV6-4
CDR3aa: ASSDPVWGGAEAF

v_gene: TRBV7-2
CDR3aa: ASSSQGQRLSYNEQF

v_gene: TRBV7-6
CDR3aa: ASSFLGLAGGRPDTQY

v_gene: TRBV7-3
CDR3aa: ASSVVGADTQY

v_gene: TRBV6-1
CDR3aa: ASLSGGTEAL

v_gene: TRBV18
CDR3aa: ASSPAMPGSVLDEKLF

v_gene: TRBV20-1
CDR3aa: SASRGLADPYNEQF

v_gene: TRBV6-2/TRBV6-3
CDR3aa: ASSYYDSAYEQY

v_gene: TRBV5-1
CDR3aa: ASSHRRGTSTGELF

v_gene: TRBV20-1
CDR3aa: SASGQLSKPQH

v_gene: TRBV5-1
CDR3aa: ASSLLAGTSGSGTQY

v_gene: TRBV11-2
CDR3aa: ASSPGRGRLMNTEAF

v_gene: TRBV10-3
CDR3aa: AISELVGLADTQY

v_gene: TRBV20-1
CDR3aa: SADSDALGAGASETQY

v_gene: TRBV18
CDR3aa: ASSPKAGNEQF

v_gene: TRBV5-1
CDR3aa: ASSLWGAEAF

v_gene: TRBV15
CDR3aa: ATSREKVNTEAF

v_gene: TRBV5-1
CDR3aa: ASSRGQGAGANVLT

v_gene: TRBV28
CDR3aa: ASTPINGGFGYGYT

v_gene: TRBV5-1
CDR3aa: ASSPTGSGGYT

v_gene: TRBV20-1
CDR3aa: SARDERGGETQY

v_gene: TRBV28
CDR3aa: ASSRYEQY